This entry lists 21 T cell receptor beta chains sequenced from one sample in a study of shared T cell receptors in the human thymus (dated by TCRdb to the early 2020s). Libraries came from the immunoSEQ multiplex PCR assay. TCRdb obtained this table from immuneACCESS and retained in-frame rearrangements with V and J assigned. These tables miss some clones; where compared with another copy, unresolved V genes account for less than half of the shortfall, and the remainder is unexplained. Here the sample has approximately 400,000 clones; roughly 94% occur a single time. The leading ten clones occupy roughly 0.021% of the sample. The sequencing sample was made of thymocytes. These receptors were obtained from a human donor.

The gene calls are TRBV2 and TRBJ2-3; 7 bases line up with TRBD1. Trimming removed 6 bases from V and 7 bases from J; junction bases left unmatched: 7. Germline V CDR1 and CDR2: SNHLY, FYNNEI. The CDR3 is 13 residues long. The CDR3 coding sequence is TGTGCCAGCAGGACAGGGTTGAGAAATACGCAGTATTTT. Residues: CASRTGLRNTQYF.

The CDR3 here is CASSTKPTVIGSPHEQYF. The CDR3 DNA is TGTGCCAGCAGTACAAAACCCACTGTAATCGGGAGTCCCCACGAGCAGTACTTC. The chain has TRBV27 and TRBJ2-7; D possibly corresponds to TRBD2 (6 bases). V lost 5 bases and J lost 5, with 28 bases in between. The CDR3 is 18 residues long. CDR1 is MNHEY and CDR2 is SMNVEV in the germline V gene (reference sequence).

The chain couples TRBV5-1 to TRBJ2-1; the match to TRBD1 covers 12 bases. The V segment lost 7 bases and the J segment 9 bases; nucleotides outside the gene matches: 11. The length of the CDR3 is 15 residues. The germline V gene encodes CDR1 SGHRS and CDR2 YFSETQ. Here the CDR3 reads CASSTRDRGPGEQFF. The CDR3 bases are TGCGCCAGCTCAACCAGGGACAGGGGGCCCGGTGAGCAGTTCTTC.

J is TRBJ2-3 and V is TRBV11-2; 13 bases map to TRBD2. There are 18 residues in the CDR3. With V trimmed by 1 base and J by 1 base, 5 bases remained unmatched. Germline V gene lookup returns CDR1 SGHAT and CDR2 FQNNGV. The CDR3 is CASSLGSGLAGGTDTQYF. The DNA of the CDR3 is TGTGCCAGCAGCTTAGGATCCGGACTAGCGGGAGGCACAGATACGCAGTATTTT.

The chain uses TRBV6-1 and TRBJ1-1, with D possibly TRBD1 on 5 matching bases. V lost 6 bases to trimming and J lost 1 base, with 12 bases between them. Per the germline V gene, CDR1 is MNHNS and CDR2 is SASEGT. The CDR3 extends over 14 amino acids. The CDR3, as DNA: TGTGCCAGCAGGTGGGGGGTCGGGAACACTGAAGCTTTCTTT. Translated: CASRWGVGNTEAFF.

The table lists this clone with a count of one. The sample carries other DNA sequences with the same CDR3. This chain joins TRBV18 and TRBJ1-1; D possibly corresponds to TRBD1 (5 bases). This CDR3 spans 14 amino acids. V was pared by 1 base and J by 0 bases, with 6 bases between. Germline values: CDR1 KGHSH, CDR2 LQKENI. The CDR3 region has the DNA TGTGCCAGCTCACCACGACAGCTGAACACTGAAGCTTTCTTT. Its protein product is CASSPRQLNTEAFF.

The chain links TRBV10-3 to TRBJ1-4; 8 nucleotides line up with TRBD1. V was pared by 6 bases and J by 8 bases, with 8 bases of the junction left unmatched. Germline V gene lookup returns CDR1 ENHRY and CDR2 SYGVKD. The CDR3 covers 14 residues. The CDR3 DNA sequence: TGTGCCATCAGCACCGACAGGGGAGGGGAAAAACTGTTTTTT. This codes for CAISTDRGGEKLFF.

V and J are TRBV7-8 and TRBJ2-7, with a weak D call TRBD2 (5 bases). The V and J ends lost 1 base and 0 bases respectively, with 10 bases between them. The CDR3 covers 15 residues. The germline V gene has CDR1 SGHVS and CDR2 FQNEAQ. The CDR3 DNA reads as TGTGCCAGCAGCTTAGTGCGGGCGCCCTCCTACGAGCAGTACTTC. Protein product: CASSLVRAPSYEQYF.

The genes are TRBV9 and TRBJ2-2; TRBD1 agrees at 7 bases. The V gene end was trimmed by 1 base and the J gene end by 4 bases; junction bases not matched to a gene: 7. Germline V gene data show CDR1 as SGDLS and CDR2 as YYNGEE. CDR3 length equals 16 residues. CDR3 nucleotide sequence: TGTGCCAGCAGCGTATTCATCAAGGGGGCCACCGGGGAGCTGTTTTTT. As protein: CASSVFIKGATGELFF.

The chain is built from TRBV13 and TRBJ1-4, with D possibly matching TRBD1 (6 bases). Germline loops: CDR1 PRHDT, CDR2 FYEKMQ (reference sequence). V was trimmed by 5 bases and J by 5 bases, leaving 15 bases between them. This CDR3 spans 15 amino acids. The CDR3 loop reads CASSLNRARNEKLFF. The CDR3, as DNA: TGTGCCAGCAGCCTTAACAGGGCGAGAAATGAAAAACTGTTTTTT. The complete variable domain, with remaining parts taken from reference TRBV13 and TRBJ1-4, reads AAGVIQSPRHLIKEKRETATLKCYPIPRHDTVYWYQQGPGQDPQFLISFYEKMQSDKGSIPDRFSAQQFSDYHSELNMSSLELGDSALYFCASSLNRARNEKLFFGSGTQLSVL.

V and J are TRBV4-1 and TRBJ2-2, with D uncertain. Trimming pared 0 bases from V and 4 bases from J, leaving 12 bases between. Germline V gene lookup returns CDR1 MGHRA and CDR2 YSYEKL. The CDR3 covers 16 residues. CDR3 loop: CASSQERRYGTGELFF. The CDR3 DNA follows: TGCGCCAGCAGCCAAGAAAGAAGGTATGGCACCGGGGAGCTGTTTTTT.

The chain couples TRBV19 to TRBJ2-7, with TRBD2 identical over 11 bases. CDR3 length: 16 residues. Germline CDR1 and CDR2: LNHDA and SQIVND (reference sequence). Unmatched junction bases numbered 7, after V lost 5 bases and J lost 1 base. The CDR3 reads CASSGDSSGRSYEQYF. CDR3 nucleotide sequence: TGTGCCAGTAGTGGGGACTCTAGCGGGAGGTCCTACGAGCAGTACTTC.

The chain couples TRBV28 to TRBJ1-1; tentative D call: TRBD1 (5 bases). There are 14 residues in the CDR3. Trimming cost V 7 bases and J 1 base, with 13 bases left between them. The germline CDR1 and CDR2 sequences are MDHEN and SYDVKM. CDR3 sequence: CASTQAGQNTEAFF. Written as DNA, the CDR3 is TGTGCCAGCACCCAAGCGGGGCAGAACACTGAAGCTTTCTTT. Full variable domain (outside the CDR3, taken from reference TRBV28 and TRBJ1-1): DVKVTQSSRYLVKRTGEKVFLECVQDMDHENMFWYRQDPGLGLRLIYFSYDVKMKEKGDIPEGYSVSREKKERFSLILESASTNQTSMYLCASTQAGQNTEAFFGQGTRLTVV.

J is TRBJ2-7 and V is TRBV5-1; 12 bases line up with TRBD2. This CDR3 comprises 19 residues. Losses at the gene ends were 4 bases for V and 7 bases for J; bases not matched to a gene: 21. Germline-derived CDR1 and CDR2 are SGHRS and YFSETQ. CDR3: CASSSGTSGLPALHGEQYF. For the CDR3, the DNA is TGCGCCAGCAGCAGTGGGACTAGCGGGTTACCAGCCCTTCATGGTGAGCAGTACTTC.

CDR3: CASSLESLAWTGELFF. The CDR3, as DNA: TGCGCCAGCAGCTTGGAGTCCCTAGCGTGGACCGGGGAGCTGTTTTTT. The chain carries TRBV5-1 and TRBJ2-2; tentatively, D is TRBD2 (6 bases). V was cut by 0 bases and J by 5 bases, with 14 bases left in between. The CDR3 extends over 16 amino acids. Germline lookup yields CDR1 SGHRS and CDR2 YFSETQ.

The J gene is TRBJ2-1, the V gene TRBV27; a weak D match, TRBD2 (6 bases). With 8 bases removed from V and 0 bases from J, the gap between germline ends came to 23 bases. The CDR3 is made up of 18 amino acids. Germline loops: CDR1 MNHEY, CDR2 SMNVEV (reference sequence). The CDR3 DNA is TGTGCCAGCGGCGCTAGCTCTCTAGCGCTGAGCTCCTACAATGAGCAGTTCTTC. It specifies CASGASSLALSSYNEQFF.

The chain has TRBV5-1 and TRBJ1-1; D possibly corresponds to TRBD1 (6 bases). V was cut by 3 bases and J by 7 bases, with 19 bases left in between. Per germline, CDR1 SGHRS and CDR2 YFSETQ. The CDR3 is 15 amino acids. The CDR3 DNA reads TGCGCCAGCAGCTCCCTCATAACAGGGCTAGGTGAAGCTTTCTTT. Amino acids: CASSSLITGLGEAFF.

The V gene is TRBV7-2, the J gene TRBJ1-3, with TRBD1 matching 7 bases. Per germline, CDR1 SGHTA and CDR2 FQGNSA. The CDR3 runs 15 residues. V was pared by 5 bases and J by 2 bases, with 6 bases of the junction left unmatched. The CDR3 loop is CASSGKTGPGNTIYF. As DNA, the CDR3 is TGTGCCAGCAGCGGAAAGACAGGGCCTGGAAACACCATATATTTT.

The chain combines TRBV4-1 with TRBJ2-1, with TRBD1 matching 7 bases. Per the germline V gene, CDR1 is MGHRA and CDR2 is YSYEKL. The trim removed 0 bases at V and 7 bases at J, leaving 12 bases unmatched. The CDR3 runs to 17 residues. CDR3 in amino acids: CASSQESHRGSYNEQFF. CDR3 bases: TGCGCCAGCAGCCAAGAAAGTCACAGGGGCAGTTATAATGAGCAGTTCTTC.

J is TRBJ1-4 and V is TRBV6-1, with D possibly being TRBD1 (5 bases). The CDR3 is 15 residues long. Germline CDR1 MNHNS, CDR2 SASEGT. V dropped 8 bases and J dropped 6 bases, with 19 bases sitting between them. CDR3 coding DNA: TGTGCCAGCGCCGACCCCCAGGGATTTGATGAAAAACTGTTTTTT. Protein sequence: CASADPQGFDEKLFF.

J is TRBJ2-3 and V is TRBV5-6; TRBD2 is a possible D gene (6 bases). The germline gives CDR1 SGHDT, CDR2 YYEEEE. The length of the CDR3 is 15 residues. V dropped 4 bases and J dropped 2 bases, with 14 bases sitting between them. In nucleotides, the CDR3 is TGTGCCAGCAGCCCCCGGGAGCCCTTCACAGATACGCAGTATTTT. Encoded protein: CASSPREPFTDTQYF.